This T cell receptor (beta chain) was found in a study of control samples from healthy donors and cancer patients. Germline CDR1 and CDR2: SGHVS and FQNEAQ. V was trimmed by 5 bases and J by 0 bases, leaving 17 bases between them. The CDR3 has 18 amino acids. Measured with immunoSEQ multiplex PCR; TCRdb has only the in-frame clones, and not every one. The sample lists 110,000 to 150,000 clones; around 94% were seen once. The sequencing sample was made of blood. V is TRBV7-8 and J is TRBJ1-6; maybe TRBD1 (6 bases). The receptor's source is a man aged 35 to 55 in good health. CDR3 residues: CASSQVGQINSYNSPLHF. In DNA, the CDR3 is TGTGCCAGCAGCCAAGTAGGACAGATCAACTCCTATAATTCACCCCTCCACTTT.